This T cell receptor beta chain was obtained from a study of T cell repertoires in cytomegalovirus infection. V lost 3 bases to trimming and J lost 5 bases; unmatched junction nucleotides: 3. The CDR3 consists of 14 residues. Germline loops: CDR1 MDHEN, CDR2 SYDVKM. This clonotype has just a few counts. TCRdb itself ran the reads through MiXCR, one entry per CDR3 protein. The sample shows about 150,000 distinct CDR3 sequences, 15% to 20% of them seen only once. Sequences were obtained from CD8+ T cells from PBMCs. The origin of this receptor is a human donor in good health (CMV status not recorded). Some clones in this sample may be carry-over from other donors' samples. The rearrangement links TRBV28 to TRBJ2-1; 8 positions agree with TRBD2. The CDR3 DNA reads as TGTGCCAGCAGTTTGAGCGGGAGCCACAATGAGCAGTTCTTC. It encodes CASSLSGSHNEQFF. The full variable domain, in which reference TRBV28 and TRBJ2-1 provide the parts outside the CDR3, is DVKVTQSSRYLVKRTGEKVFLECVQDMDHENMFWYRQDPGLGLRLIYFSYDVKMKEKGDIPEGYSVSREKKERFSLILESASTNQTSMYLCASSLSGSHNEQFFGPGTRLTVL.